The 25 T cell receptor beta chains below all came from one sample that was sequenced in a study of shared clonotypes between healthy human individuals. Positively selected for CCR7, the CD45RO-negative cells used as naive CD8 cells excluded terminally differentiated effector memory CD45RA+ cells. The protocol was immunoSEQ multiplex PCR, while the TCRdb copy is restricted to in-frame clones and leaves out a portion. The table has approximately 720,000 clones, about 91% seen once; the top ten hold approximately 25%. The sample taken for sequencing was naive CD8+ T cells sorted from blood. These receptors were obtained from a man aged 25-40 years in good health.

The chain joins TRBV10-3 to TRBJ2-5; 10 nucleotides agree with TRBD1. This CDR3 comprises 15 residues. Germline lookup yields CDR1 ENHRY and CDR2 SYGVKD. The trim removed 5 bases at V and 0 bases at J, leaving 3 bases unmatched. The CDR3, as DNA: TGTGCCATCAGTCGGGACAGGGGCAACCAAGAGACCCAGTACTTC. This codes for CAISRDRGNQETQYF.

The chain couples TRBV7-9 to TRBJ1-1, with D unresolved. Trimming removed 5 bases from V and 5 bases from J, with 15 bases in between. CDR3 length: 14 residues. Germline values: CDR1 SEHNR, CDR2 FQNEAQ (reference sequence). CDR3 coding DNA: TGTGCCAGCAGCGATCATCGCCAGGTGACTGAAGCTTTCTTT. As protein: CASSDHRQVTEAFF.

Here the CDR3 reads CASSLSPLAGGPRYNEQFF. The DNA for the CDR3 is TGTGCCAGCAGCTTATCACCACTAGCGGGAGGGCCAAGGTACAATGAGCAGTTCTTC. The chain combines TRBV7-3 with TRBJ2-1, with 13 bases matching TRBD2. V lost 2 bases to trimming and J lost 4 bases; unmatched junction nucleotides: 11. This CDR3 spans 19 amino acids. Per the germline V gene, CDR1 is SGHTA and CDR2 is FQGTGA.

The sample holds one count of this clone. The gene calls are TRBV7-9 and TRBJ2-7, with D unclear. This CDR3 is 13 amino acids long. V was cut by 5 bases and J by 4 bases, with 12 bases left in between. CDR1 and CDR2 from the germline V gene are SEHNR and FQNEAQ (reference sequence). CDR3 amino acids: CASSQDTRYEQYF. In nucleotides, the CDR3 is TGTGCCAGCAGCCAAGACACTCGGTACGAGCAGTACTTC.

The rearrangement uses TRBV5-1 and TRBJ2-1, with D possibly TRBD2 on 6 matching bases. The length of the CDR3 is 15 residues. The V gene lost 0 bases and the J gene lost 7 bases, with 14 bases spanning the gap. Germline loops: CDR1 SGHRS, CDR2 YFSETQ. The CDR3 DNA follows: TGCGCCAGCAGCTTGGCCACGGGAGTGGGAAATGAGCAGTTCTTC. Translating gives CASSLATGVGNEQFF. Drawing the rest from reference TRBV5-1 and TRBJ2-1, the complete variable domain is KAGVTQTPRYLIKTRGQQVTLSCSPISGHRSVSWYQQTPGQGLQFLFEYFSETQRNKGNFPGRFSGRQFSNSRSEMNVSTLELGDSALYLCASSLATGVGNEQFFGPGTRLTVL.

The chain is built from TRBV14 and TRBJ2-1; 15 bases agree with TRBD2. Losses at the gene ends were 5 bases for V and 4 bases for J; bases not matched to a gene: 12. The CDR3 totals 19 residues. Germline V CDR1 and CDR2: SGHDN, FVKESK. For the CDR3, the DNA is TGTGCCAGCAGCGAAGGACTAGCGGGAGGGCCAATTGTATACAATGAGCAGTTCTTC. It yields the protein CASSEGLAGGPIVYNEQFF.

This sequence joins TRBV7-9 and TRBJ2-7, with unresolved D. The germline V gene encodes CDR1 SEHNR and CDR2 FQNEAQ (reference sequence). This CDR3 is 13 amino acids long. V was trimmed by 2 bases and J by 5 bases, leaving 10 bases between them. This CDR3 reads CASSLYLGNEQYF. The CDR3 DNA reads as TGTGCCAGCAGCTTATATTTGGGGAACGAGCAGTACTTC.

The chain has TRBV19 and TRBJ2-1, with D possibly matching TRBD1 (5 bases). Per the germline V gene, CDR1 is LNHDA and CDR2 is SQIVND (reference sequence). The CDR3 is 13 amino acids. V dropped 5 bases and J dropped 10 bases, with 15 bases sitting between them. The CDR3 DNA sequence: TGTGCCAGTAGTCACGACAGCTTAGGAGAGCAGTTCTTC. Translating gives CASSHDSLGEQFF. Combining the CDR3 with reference TRBV19 and TRBJ2-1 gives the whole variable domain DGGITQSPKYLFRKEGQNVTLSCEQNLNHDAMYWYRQDPGQGLRLIYYSQIVNDFQKGDIAEGYSVSREKKESFPLTVTSAQKNPTAFYLCASSHDSLGEQFFGPGTRLTVL.

This chain connects TRBV29-1 to TRBJ2-7; the match to TRBD2 covers 10 bases. V shed 6 bases, J shed 2 bases, and the junction held 7 bases outside the gene matches. Germline CDR1 reads SQVTM; CDR2 reads ANQGSEA. This CDR3 contains 14 residues. The CDR3 sequence is CSVQRTSGTYEQYF. DNA of the CDR3: TGCAGCGTCCAGAGGACTAGCGGCACCTACGAGCAGTACTTC.

V is TRBV7-9 and J is TRBJ2-5, with 7 bases lining up with TRBD2. Germline CDR1 is SEHNR and CDR2 is FQNEAQ (reference sequence). The CDR3 sequence is 16 residues long. J lost 5 bases, V lost 5 bases, and 14 bases had no gene match. The DNA of the CDR3 is TGTGCCAGCAGCCCAACTAGCGCTTTAATAGGGGAGACCCAGTACTTC. Translated: CASSPTSALIGETQYF.

The V call is TRBV6-5, the J call TRBJ2-1; 8 bases are shared with TRBD1. The CDR3 is made up of 14 amino acids. CDR1 is MNHEY and CDR2 is SVGAGI in the germline V gene. The junction had 7 bases not matched to a gene; V was cut back by 8 bases and J by 4 bases. The CDR3 loop reads CASDSGQGYNEQFF. CDR3 bases: TGTGCCAGCGATTCCGGACAGGGTTACAATGAGCAGTTCTTC.

The chain carries TRBV19 and TRBJ2-2, with 8 bases lining up with TRBD1. The CDR3 runs 18 residues. CDR1 and CDR2 from the germline V gene are LNHDA and SQIVND (reference sequence). The V segment lost 3 bases and the J segment 6 bases; nucleotides outside the gene matches: 15. The CDR3 region has the DNA TGTGCCAGTAGTATGTTATTTGATAACAGGGGGTCGCCCGGGGAGCTGTTTTTT. It codes for CASSMLFDNRGSPGELFF.

V is TRBV9 and J is TRBJ2-7; 11 bases are shared with TRBD1. V gave up 3 bases and J gave up 3 bases; unmatched junction bases: 8. The CDR3 covers 16 residues. CDR1 is SGDLS, CDR2 YYNGEE, per germline. The CDR3 spells CASSAHSGTGGYEQYF. As DNA, the CDR3 is TGTGCCAGCAGCGCTCACTCCGGGACAGGGGGCTACGAGCAGTACTTC.

The gene calls are TRBV13 and TRBJ2-1; TRBD2 matches 7 bases. Germline V CDR1 and CDR2: PRHDT, FYEKMQ (reference sequence). The V segment lost 5 bases and the J segment 1 base; nucleotides outside the gene matches: 8. CDR3 length: 16 residues. CDR3 in DNA: TGTGCCAGCAGCCCAGAAGAGGGAGGGTCCTACAATGAGCAGTTCTTC. It specifies CASSPEEGGSYNEQFF. Filled out from reference TRBV13 and TRBJ2-1, the complete variable domain reads AAGVIQSPRHLIKEKRETATLKCYPIPRHDTVYWYQQGPGQDPQFLISFYEKMQSDKGSIPDRFSAQQFSDYHSELNMSSLELGDSALYFCASSPEEGGSYNEQFFGPGTRLTVL.

The chain uses TRBV28 and TRBJ1-2, with a possible D match to TRBD1 (5 bases). Trimming pared 2 bases from V and 4 bases from J, leaving 20 bases between. The CDR3 consists of 17 residues. Germline V gene lookup returns CDR1 MDHEN and CDR2 SYDVKM. CDR3 bases: TGTGCCAGCAGTTTAATAAGGACGGACATGACCGTCTATGGCTACACCTTC. It specifies CASSLIRTDMTVYGYTF.

The chain has TRBV29-1 and TRBJ2-3; 13 bases map to TRBD2. CDR3 length equals 20 residues. Germline assignment: CDR1 SQVTM and CDR2 ANQGSEA. J gave up 3 bases and V 8 bases, and 23 bases lay outside the gene matches. CDR3: CSLLGPGLAGVARPTDTQYF. DNA of the CDR3: TGCAGCCTGCTGGGCCCCGGACTAGCGGGAGTGGCTCGTCCTACAGATACGCAGTATTTT.

The J gene is TRBJ1-2, the V gene TRBV5-6, with D perhaps TRBD1 (5 bases). The ends were cut back, 4 bases at V and 7 bases at J, with 14 bases in the middle. Germline CDR1 is SGHDT and CDR2 is YYEEEE. CDR3 length equals 13 residues. CDR3 region: CASSPKGPFGYTF. CDR3 nucleotide sequence: TGTGCCAGCAGCCCGAAGGGACCGTTTGGCTACACCTTC.

The chain has TRBV5-6 and TRBJ2-7; D is perhaps TRBD1 (6 bases). Germline V gives CDR1 SGHDT, CDR2 YYEEEE. V shed 4 bases and J shed 3 bases, with 11 bases lying between them. The CDR3 totals 13 residues. The CDR3 nucleotides are TGTGCCAGCAGCACCGACAGGTTCTACGAGCAGTACTTC. Its protein product is CASSTDRFYEQYF.

The chain employs TRBV27 and TRBJ2-1; no definite D call. CDR3 length: 15 residues. Germline lookup yields CDR1 MNHEY and CDR2 SMNVEV (reference sequence). Trimming took 2 bases from V and 0 from J, leaving 8 bases between them. The DNA of the CDR3 is TGTGCCAGCAGTTTAAGCTTGAGCTCCTACAATGAGCAGTTCTTC. Protein: CASSLSLSSYNEQFF.

The V call is TRBV18, the J call TRBJ1-2, with D maybe TRBD1 (5 bases). The CDR3 has 14 residues. CDR1 and CDR2 from the germline V gene are KGHSH and LQKENI. Deletions cut 3 bases from V and 5 bases from J, with 13 bases between. The CDR3 reads CASSPRGGVYGYTF. In DNA form, the CDR3 reads TGTGCCAGCTCACCTCGTGGAGGGGTTTATGGCTACACCTTC.

This clone has only one observation. V usage is TRBV6-1 and J usage is TRBJ2-2, with D tentatively TRBD2 (6 bases). This CDR3 region has 15 residues. Germline lookup yields CDR1 MNHNS and CDR2 SASEGT. Trimming left V 3 bases short and J 4 bases short, with 12 bases between. The CDR3 DNA reads as TGTGCCAGCAGTGAGGGGCAGGGAGGCACCGGGGAGCTGTTTTTT. This sequence encodes CASSEGQGGTGELFF.

The rearrangement links TRBV9 to TRBJ2-7; TRBD2 matches at 7 bases. Unmatched junction bases numbered 12, after V lost 0 bases and J lost 3 bases. CDR1 and CDR2 (germline): SGDLS, YYNGEE. This CDR3 is 17 amino acids long. The DNA for the CDR3 is TGTGCCAGCAGCGTAGACCTAAGCGGGGACGTAGGCTACGAGCAGTACTTC. It yields the protein CASSVDLSGDVGYEQYF.

This clone was counted only a few times. The chain has TRBV27 and TRBJ2-1; D is perhaps TRBD2 (5 bases). The CDR3 has 15 residues. Germline V gene sequence: CDR1 MNHEY, CDR2 SMNVEV (reference sequence). The V end was cut by 6 bases, the J end by 1 base, with 13 bases between. CDR3 sequence (DNA): TGTGCCAGCAGGAAGAGCTGGGAGTCCTACAATGAGCAGTTCTTC. Residues: CASRKSWESYNEQFF.

As regards this clone: Additional DNA sequences in this sample encode the identical CDR3. For the CDR3, the DNA is TGTGCCAGCAGTTTGGGAATGAACACTGAAGCTTTCTTT. Protein: CASSLGMNTEAFF. The chain couples TRBV27 to TRBJ1-1, with D unresolved. The CDR3 consists of 13 residues. The germline V gene encodes CDR1 MNHEY and CDR2 SMNVEV (reference sequence). The V end was cut by 3 bases, the J end by 0 bases, with 5 bases between.

The chain has TRBV7-2 and TRBJ2-2; possibly TRBD1 for D (7 bases). The CDR3 length is 16 residues. In germline, CDR1 is SGHTA, CDR2 FQGNSA. V gave up 5 bases and J gave up 1 base, with 14 bases separating them. CDR3 sequence: CASSPSQGGNTGELFF. As DNA, the CDR3 is TGTGCCAGCAGCCCAAGCCAGGGGGGGAACACCGGGGAGCTGTTTTTT.